Shown below are 17 T cell receptor beta chains from a single sample sequenced in a study of blood T cell repertoires in COVID-19. The protocol was immunoSEQ multiplex PCR, while the TCRdb copy is restricted to in-frame clones and leaves out a portion. The repertoire holds about 71,000 clones, with more than 80% as singletons. The sequencing input was peripheral blood. These receptors were collected from a man aged 50-59 years with acute or convalescent COVID-19.

The chain has TRBV7-6 and TRBJ2-3, with D possibly being TRBD2 (5 bases). V lost 4 bases and J 2 bases, leaving 13 bases between the germline ends. The CDR3 contains 15 residues. The germline V gene has CDR1 SGHVS and CDR2 FNYEAQ. The CDR3 DNA is TGTGCCAGCAGCTCAGATGGACTCAACACAGATACGCAGTATTTT. It codes for CASSSDGLNTDTQYF.

This clone was seen just once. J is TRBJ1-2 and V is TRBV11-3; TRBD1 is a possible D gene (6 bases). Germline V lookup: CDR1 SGHNT, CDR2 YENEEA. Trimming cost V 2 bases and J 5 bases, with 12 bases left between them. The CDR3 extends over 14 amino acids. The CDR3 here is CASSLSGVGYGYTF. The CDR3 DNA follows: TGTGCCAGCAGCTTATCAGGGGTTGGTTATGGCTACACCTTC.

The V call is TRBV7-9, the J call TRBJ1-6, with 9 nucleotides matching TRBD1. The V and J ends lost 6 bases and 7 bases, in that order; junction bases with no gene match: 10. Germline V CDR1 and CDR2: SEHNR, FQNEAQ (reference sequence). The CDR3 is 16 amino acids. The CDR3 bases are TGTGCCAGCAGTAACCAGAGACAGGGGGTAAATTCACCCCTCCACTTT. Its protein is CASSNQRQGVNSPLHF.

J is TRBJ2-1 and V is TRBV6-5; 9 positions agree with TRBD2. In germline, CDR1 is MNHEY, CDR2 SVGAGI. J lost 4 bases, V lost 4 bases, and 8 bases had no gene match. The CDR3 spans 16 residues. The CDR3 loop reads CASSSPGTSIYNEQFF. CDR3 coding DNA: TGTGCCAGCAGTTCACCAGGGACTAGCATTTACAATGAGCAGTTCTTC.

The gene calls are TRBV19 and TRBJ2-3; D perhaps matches TRBD1 (5 bases). This CDR3 contains 17 residues. Trimming left V 6 bases short and J 0 bases short, with 19 bases between. Germline lookup yields CDR1 LNHDA and CDR2 SQIVND (reference sequence). CDR3 DNA: TGTGCCAGTAGACCCATTTTCTGGCAGGGTAGCACAGATACGCAGTATTTT. It encodes CASRPIFWQGSTDTQYF.

The genes are TRBV20-1 and TRBJ1-2, with D possibly matching TRBD1 (5 bases). CDR1 is DFQATT and CDR2 is SNEGSKA in the germline V gene (reference sequence). The CDR3 contains 11 residues. This CDR3 reads CRGGGVGGYTF. The CDR3 DNA reads as TGCAGAGGCGGGGGAGTGGGAGGCTACACCTTC.

The rearrangement uses TRBV5-1 and TRBJ1-3, with D tentatively TRBD1 (5 bases). Per the germline V gene, CDR1 is SGHRS and CDR2 is YFSETQ. V lost 0 bases, J lost 0 bases, and 13 bases lay in between. The CDR3 length is 17 residues. This chain's CDR3 is CASSLARGGLSGNTIYF. CDR3 coding DNA: TGCGCCAGCAGCTTGGCCCGGGGGGGTCTCTCTGGAAACACCATATATTTT.

Judged by abundance, this clone is medium-sized. The rearrangement uses TRBV6-5 and TRBJ1-2; TRBD1 aligns across 9 bases. V lost 0 bases and J lost 8; bases outside the gene matches: 10. In germline, CDR1 is MNHEY, CDR2 SVGAGI. CDR3 length: 16 residues. The CDR3 protein is CASSYSMTAGTGGYTF. CDR3 DNA: TGTGCCAGCAGTTACTCGATGACTGCAGGGACAGGGGGCTACACCTTC.

This clone was counted only a few times. This chain uses TRBV27 with TRBJ2-1; D perhaps matches TRBD1 (5 bases). V shed 2 bases and J shed 5 bases, with 13 bases lying between them. Germline loops: CDR1 MNHEY, CDR2 SMNVEV (reference sequence). The CDR3 totals 15 residues. The CDR3 spells CASSLGAGLNNEQFF. The CDR3 DNA follows: TGTGCCAGCAGTTTAGGGGCAGGGCTTAACAATGAGCAGTTCTTC.

The rearrangement links TRBV30 to TRBJ2-5, with 9 positions matching TRBD2. V lost 4 bases and J lost 5; bases outside the gene matches: 8. This CDR3 has 14 residues. Germline CDR1 reads GTSNPN; CDR2 reads SVGIG (reference sequence). The CDR3 DNA reads as TGTGCCTGGACAAAAGGACTAGCGATCGAGACCCAGTACTTC. Its protein is CAWTKGLAIETQYF.

V and J are TRBV27 and TRBJ2-7, with D tentatively TRBD2 (6 bases). V lost 0 bases and J lost 6, with 12 bases in between. Germline V gene sequence: CDR1 MNHEY, CDR2 SMNVEV (reference sequence). The CDR3 is made up of 14 amino acids. As DNA, the CDR3 is TGTGCCAGCAGTTTATCGCCTAGCGTGGGCGAGCAGTACGTC. Its protein product is CASSLSPSVGEQYV.

This rearrangement joins TRBV29-1 to TRBJ2-1, with D maybe TRBD2 (6 bases). Germline CDR1 and CDR2: SQVTM and ANQGSEA. The length of the CDR3 is 16 residues. Trimming took off 8 bases at V and 7 bases at J, with 27 bases between the two ends. CDR3 bases: TGCAGCACCAACTCGCGGGCCGGGGGTACGAGGAATGAGCAGTTCTTC. Translated, it gives CSTNSRAGGTRNEQFF.

The rearrangement links TRBV7-2 to TRBJ2-3; 9 bases align to TRBD2. The CDR3 runs 16 residues. Germline values: CDR1 SGHTA, CDR2 FQGNSA. V dropped 1 base and J dropped 6; count of bases not matched to a gene: 8. The CDR3 here is CASSLGAGGPADTQYF. The CDR3 DNA reads as TGTGCCAGCAGCTTAGGGGCGGGAGGGCCTGCGGATACGCAGTATTTT.

The rearrangement joins TRBV18 to TRBJ2-7, with D possibly matching TRBD2 (5 bases). CDR1 is KGHSH and CDR2 is LQKENI in the germline V gene. The CDR3 totals 14 residues. Between the trimmed V and J ends, which lost 2 bases and 2 bases, there was a span of 10 bases. The CDR3 spells CASSPVSGAYEQYF. The CDR3 DNA reads as TGTGCCAGCTCACCAGTCTCCGGGGCCTACGAGCAGTACTTC.

This rearrangement joins TRBV5-1 to TRBJ2-7; TRBD2 agrees at 8 bases. Looked up from germline, CDR1 is SGHRS and CDR2 is YFSETQ. The ends lost 4 bases at V and 3 bases at J; junction bases unmatched: 9. The CDR3 length is 15 residues. CDR3 residues: CASSLAGTNGYEQYF. CDR3 nucleotide sequence: TGCGCCAGCAGCCTAGCGGGTACGAATGGCTACGAGCAGTACTTC.

The gene calls are TRBV21-1 and TRBJ2-7; TRBD2 reflects the table's D call only, with no check against the DNA. TRBV21-1 is a recognized pseudogene. The CDR3 has 16 amino acids. The CDR3 spells CASSKAPGTSQYEQYV. The CDR3 bases are TGTGCCAGCAGCAAAGCCCCCGGGACTAGCCAATACGAGCAGTACGTC.

The chain couples TRBV30 to TRBJ1-1, with a tentative D call TRBD1 (5 bases). CDR3 size: 17 residues. The V gene lost 2 bases and the J gene lost 1 base, with 20 bases spanning the gap. Per germline, CDR1 GTSNPN and CDR2 SVGIG (reference sequence). The CDR3 nucleotides are TGTGCCTGGAGTATCAGGGTTTACCGCATCCCGAACACTGAAGCTTTCTTT. Translated, it gives CAWSIRVYRIPNTEAFF.